This T cell receptor beta chain was recorded in a study of CD8+ T cells in alopecia areata. V trimming: 3 bases; J trimming: 6 bases; junction bases outside the gene matches: 7. CDR1 and CDR2 (germline): SGDLS, YYNGEE. The CDR3 has 14 amino acids. RNA was extracted and reverse transcribed into cDNA as the sequencing template. Generated by immunoSEQ multiplex PCR, the TCRdb table keeps only in-frame clones and is missing some. The sample has 200,000 to 250,000 clones; around 62% are singletons. The chain couples TRBV9 to TRBJ2-3; 7 nucleotides agree with TRBD1. Sequences were derived from CD4+ T cells sorted from blood, sampled at week 0. This clonotype was obtained from a human donor with alopecia areata. The CDR3 loop reads CASSASTGSDTQYF. The CDR3 coding sequence is TGTGCCAGCAGCGCATCGACAGGGTCCGATACGCAGTATTTT.